This T cell receptor (beta chain) was found in a study of identical twins. V gave up 1 base and J gave up 4 bases, with 16 bases separating them. The CDR3 length is 16 residues. The germline gives CDR1 LGHDT, CDR2 YNNKEL (reference sequence). This clonotype was recorded many times. The antigen is undetermined. Template switching added a universal primer binding site, and final cDNA carried unique molecular identifiers. TCRdb ran MiXCR on the 5' RACE reads and lists one entry per CDR3 protein. Of about 920,000 distinct CDR3 sequences listed, approximately 13% are singletons. Findings and limits, study-wide: Whereas memory repertoires showed no such difference, abundant cord blood beta clonotypes carried fewer insertions. Partly confounded zero-insertion analyses could result from invariant MAIT and iNKT cells.

This same sample was also taken into another study, of yellow fever vaccine responses in identical twins. That paper states: Twins showed a vaccine T cell response that reportedly seemed partly convergent, partly personalized.

The chain links TRBV3-1 to TRBJ1-2, with D possibly TRBD1 on 6 matching bases. Sequenced material: PBMCs. The TCR originated in a woman aged 18-29 years in good health. CDR3 protein: CASSQVYRVLVYGYTF. The DNA of the CDR3 is TGTGCCAGCAGCCAAGTTTACAGGGTACTTGTCTATGGCTACACCTTC.